This T cell receptor beta chain came from a study of cytomegalovirus exposure and HLA in healthy donors. Study-level results: About 90% or about 30% of the time was how often most TCR beta V segments were productive, according to an earlier analysis. Exclusion as indistinguishable affected some V segments, including TRBV6-2 and TRBV6-3. Associated with cytomegalovirus, according to the listing, were 164 TCR beta chains.

The CDR3 extends over 15 amino acids. The J segment lost 8 bases and the V segment lost 5 bases, leaving 7 bases of the junction unmatched. Germline values: CDR1 SEHNR, CDR2 FQNEAQ (reference sequence). Primers for the PCR totalled 60 Vbeta and 13 Jbeta. As handled by the study authors: About 11 million of around 85 million unique TCR beta chains were shared, per a later count. Sequencing used immunoSEQ multiplex PCR; TCRdb keeps in-frame clones, though not all of them. That table furnishes V, J and clone size, whereas the DNA furnished D and trimming. The table includes about 190,000 clones, roughly four fifths detected once. As concerns this clone: Its target is unknown.

The V gene is TRBV7-9, the J gene TRBJ2-1, with 12 positions matching TRBD2. The clonotype was recovered from a woman aged 25 to 39 in good health and CMV-seropositive. Source material: PBMCs. The DNA for the CDR3 is TGTGCCAGCAGCCTGACTAGCGGGAGTAGGTATGAGCAGTTCTTC. Protein sequence: CASSLTSGSRYEQFF.